The 11 T cell receptor beta chains reported below all come from one sample, sequenced in a study of beta chain features in type 1 diabetes. Study observations and caveats: Within each of all four CD4+ subsets, Type 1 diabetes patients had TCRB CDR3s that were moderately but significantly shorter.

Reverse transcribing all isolated RNA meant expressed TCRB transcripts were sequenced. Only in-frame clones appear in the TCRdb table, and some are missing; sequencing was by immunoSEQ multiplex PCR. The table lists around 310,000 clones, 13% of them singletons, with roughly 0.015% in the top ten. Their target antigens are unknown. Material: naive CD4+ T cells from blood. Source of these receptors: a woman between 18 and 29 years old with type 1 diabetes.

In this sample, this clone turned up a few times. V and J are TRBV7-2 and TRBJ2-3; 8 nucleotides agree with TRBD2. The germline gives CDR1 SGHTA, CDR2 FQGNSA. The CDR3 spans 16 residues. Trimming at V came to 5 bases and at J to 2 bases, leaving 9 bases not matched to a gene. The DNA of the CDR3 is TGTGCCAGCAGCCCCCAAGCGGGAGTCCCCACAGATACGCAGTATTTT. It translates to CASSPQAGVPTDTQYF.

This clone has more than one count but fewer than ten. The chain links TRBV29-1 to TRBJ2-3; TRBD2 matches at 8 bases. V lost 4 bases, J lost 5 bases, and 8 bases stayed unmatched. This CDR3 has 14 residues. Germline-derived CDR1 and CDR2 are SQVTM and ANQGSEA. The CDR3 reads CSVGLAGKIDTQYF. As DNA, the CDR3 is TGCAGCGTTGGATTAGCGGGAAAAATAGATACGCAGTATTTT.

The rearrangement links TRBV9 to TRBJ2-7, with 10 bases matching TRBD2. CDR3 length: 14 residues. The V gene's germline CDR1 is SGDLS and CDR2 YYNGEE. Trimming took 4 bases from V and 7 from J; bases not matched to a gene: 8. The CDR3 region is CASSLQAGGLEQYF. The CDR3 DNA is TGTGCCAGCAGCCTACAAGCGGGAGGGCTTGAGCAGTACTTC.

Only a few counts were recorded for this clone. The chain employs TRBV27 and TRBJ1-5; D not certain. CDR1 MNHEY and CDR2 SMNVEV come from the germline V gene (reference sequence). Trimming removed 3 bases from V and 6 bases from J, with 9 bases in between. CDR3 size: 13 residues. The CDR3 is CASSLMGSQPQHF. CDR3 nucleotides: TGTGCCAGCAGTTTGATGGGGAGTCAGCCCCAGCATTTT.

This chain uses TRBV5-4 with TRBJ1-2; D gene ambiguous. The CDR3 is 13 residues long. Trimming pared 1 base from V and 5 bases from J, leaving 9 bases between. Germline V lookup: CDR1 SGHNT, CDR2 YYREEE (reference sequence). The CDR3 bases are TGTGCCAGCAGCTTGCAAGGAGAGTATGGCTACACCTTC. It encodes CASSLQGEYGYTF.

The J gene is TRBJ2-5, the V gene TRBV13; no reliable D call. The germline gives CDR1 PRHDT, CDR2 FYEKMQ (reference sequence). V lost 0 bases and J 5 bases, leaving 7 bases between the germline ends. CDR3 length equals 13 residues. The DNA of the CDR3 is TGTGCCAGCAGCTTAGGCCCTGGCGAGACCCAGTACTTC. Translation gives CASSLGPGETQYF.

Comment on this clone: The junction does not match germline at one end; this may be a read error. The chain joins TRBV7-3 to TRBJ2-3, with a possible D match to TRBD2 (7 bases). Looked up from germline, CDR1 is SGHTA and CDR2 is FQGTGA. The CDR3 is 15 residues long. The CDR3 here is CASRLGGGRGDTQYF. The CDR3 bases are TGTGCCAGCCGCTTAGGGGGAGGGCGAGGAGATACGCAGTATTTT.

This clone was seen a handful of times. The chain uses TRBV7-2 and TRBJ2-7; D perhaps matches TRBD1 (7 bases). This CDR3 has 16 residues. Looked up from germline, CDR1 is SGHTA and CDR2 is FQGNSA. The V end lost 1 base, the J end lost 0 bases, and 13 bases lay between the germline ends. The CDR3 region has the DNA TGTGCCAGCAGCTTAGTCGGCAGGGGGGACTCCTACGAGCAGTACGTC. It yields the protein CASSLVGRGDSYEQYV.

This clone was counted between two and nine times. This chain uses TRBV5-1 with TRBJ2-1; TRBD1 agrees at 10 bases. This CDR3 region has 17 residues. From germline, CDR1 is SGHRS and CDR2 YFSETQ. The ends lost 5 bases at V and 9 bases at J; junction bases unmatched: 17. The chain's CDR3 is CASRPDPGTGAFSEQFF. The CDR3 region has the DNA TGCGCCAGCAGACCAGATCCCGGGACAGGGGCCTTTAGTGAGCAGTTCTTC.

The V and J genes are TRBV19 and TRBJ1-5; 10 bases align to TRBD1. The CDR3 extends over 16 amino acids. The junction had 9 bases not matched to a gene; V was cut back by 5 bases and J by 5 bases. Looked up from germline, CDR1 is LNHDA and CDR2 is SQIVND (reference sequence). This chain's CDR3 is CASSPPGQGPHQPQHF. For the CDR3, the DNA is TGTGCCAGTAGTCCTCCGGGACAGGGGCCCCATCAGCCCCAGCATTTT.

The chain couples TRBV7-9 to TRBJ2-3, with 12 bases fitting TRBD2. The length of the CDR3 is 18 residues. V was pared by 6 bases and J by 1 base, with 11 bases of the junction left unmatched. The germline gives CDR1 SEHNR, CDR2 FQNEAQ (reference sequence). Here the CDR3 DNA reads TGTGCCAGCAGGCCTCGACTAGCGGGAGACCTTGGCACAGATACGCAGTATTTT. This sequence encodes CASRPRLAGDLGTDTQYF.